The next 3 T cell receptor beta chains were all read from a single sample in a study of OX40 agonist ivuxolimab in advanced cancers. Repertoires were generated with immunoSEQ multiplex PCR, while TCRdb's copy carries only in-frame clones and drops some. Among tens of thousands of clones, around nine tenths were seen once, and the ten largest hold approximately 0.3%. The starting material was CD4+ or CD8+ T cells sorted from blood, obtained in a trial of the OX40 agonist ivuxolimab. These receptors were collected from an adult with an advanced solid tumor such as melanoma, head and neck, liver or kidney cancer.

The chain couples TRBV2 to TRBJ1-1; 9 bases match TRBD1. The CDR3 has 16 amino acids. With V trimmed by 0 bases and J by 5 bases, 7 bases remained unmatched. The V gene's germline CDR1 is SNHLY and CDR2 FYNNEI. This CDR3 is CASSEARGQGLTEAFF. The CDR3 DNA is TGTGCCAGCAGTGAAGCGAGGGGACAGGGATTAACTGAAGCTTTCTTT.

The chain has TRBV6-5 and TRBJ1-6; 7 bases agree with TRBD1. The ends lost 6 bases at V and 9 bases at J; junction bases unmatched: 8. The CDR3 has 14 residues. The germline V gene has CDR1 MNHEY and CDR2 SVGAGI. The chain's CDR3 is CASRSTGHGSPLHF. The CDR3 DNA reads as TGTGCCAGCAGGTCGACAGGGCATGGTTCACCCCTCCACTTT.

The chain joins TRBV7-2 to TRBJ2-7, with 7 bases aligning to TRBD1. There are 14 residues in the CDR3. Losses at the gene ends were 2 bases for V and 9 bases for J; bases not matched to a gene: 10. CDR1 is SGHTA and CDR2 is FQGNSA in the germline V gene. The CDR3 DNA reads TGTGCCAGCAGCTTACGGACAGGAGGTATTGGGCAGTACTTC. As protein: CASSLRTGGIGQYF.